This T cell receptor (beta chain) derives from a study of control samples from healthy donors and cancer patients. Clones were sequenced by immunoSEQ multiplex PCR, and TCRdb holds only the in-frame ones, with some missing. Altogether about 98,000 clones are present, roughly three quarters being singletons, with the ten largest covering approximately 10%. The receptor was derived from a woman aged 25-40 years in good health. The source material was blood.

CDR3 protein: CASSVGDGQYGYTF. The CDR3 nucleotides read TGTGCCAGCAGCGTAGGGGACGGCCAATATGGCTACACCTTC. V and J are TRBV9 and TRBJ1-2, with D tentatively TRBD1 (5 bases). V lost 0 bases and J 5 bases, leaving 11 bases between the germline ends. Looked up from germline, CDR1 is SGDLS and CDR2 is YYNGEE. CDR3 size: 14 residues. Filled out from reference TRBV9 and TRBJ1-2, the complete variable domain reads DSGVTQTPKHLITATGQRVTLRCSPRSGDLSVYWYQQSLDQGLQFLIQYYNGEERAKGNILERFSAQQFPDLHSELNLSSLELGDSALYFCASSVGDGQYGYTFGSGTRLTVV.